These 10 T cell receptor beta chains were sequenced from one sample in a study of shared clonotypes between healthy human individuals. Naive CD8 cells lacked CD45RO, underwent positive selection for CCR7 and left out terminally differentiated effector memory CD45RA+ cells. Measured with immunoSEQ multiplex PCR; TCRdb has only the in-frame clones, and not every one. This sample has some 2,000,000 clones, with approximately 95% found just once. The sequencing sample was made of naive CD8+ T cells sorted from blood. All receptors derive from a man aged 18 to 30 in good health.

The V call is TRBV11-2, the J call TRBJ1-3, with TRBD1 matching 7 bases. The ends lost 4 bases at V and 2 bases at J; junction bases unmatched: 8. The CDR3 extends over 16 amino acids. The germline CDR1 and CDR2 sequences are SGHAT and FQNNGV. The CDR3 reads CASSWGETGPGNTIYF. CDR3 nucleotide sequence: TGTGCCAGCAGCTGGGGGGAGACAGGGCCTGGAAACACCATATATTTT.

As to this clone: A junction end diverges from the germline sequence, so it may reflect a read error. The chain has TRBV2 and TRBJ1-1; the match to TRBD1 covers 8 bases. This CDR3 is built from 15 residues. From germline, CDR1 is SNHLY and CDR2 FYNNEI. CDR3 residues: CASREGIGTGLRAFF. As DNA, the CDR3 is TGTGCCAGCAGGGAAGGAATCGGGACAGGATTGAGAGCTTTCTTT.

CDR3 DNA sequence: TGTGCCAGCAGCTTTCTTACAGCGGGGGTAACCGGGGAGCTGTTTTTT. This sequence encodes CASSFLTAGVTGELFF. V gene TRBV5-6 combines with J gene TRBJ2-2, with TRBD2 matching 8 bases. CDR3 length: 16 amino acids. V gave up 2 bases and J gave up 5 bases; unmatched junction bases: 8. Germline-derived CDR1 and CDR2 are SGHDT and YYEEEE.

The rearrangement links TRBV12-5 to TRBJ2-1, with 15 positions matching TRBD2. The germline gives CDR1 LGHNT, CDR2 FRNRAP. The V and J ends lost 4 bases and 2 bases, in that order; junction bases with no gene match: 3. The CDR3 extends over 17 amino acids. The CDR3 region is CASGSGLAGGPYNEQFF. The CDR3 coding sequence is TGTGCTAGTGGTTCGGGACTAGCGGGAGGCCCCTACAATGAGCAGTTCTTC. Variable domain in full (rest from reference TRBV12-5 and TRBJ2-1): DARVTQTPRHKVTEMGQEVTMRCQPILGHNTVFWYRQTMMQGLELLAYFRNRAPLDDSGMPKDRFSAEMPDATLATLKIQPSEPRDSAVYFCASGSGLAGGPYNEQFFGPGTRLTVL.

CDR3 loop: CASSSDRGGNQPQHF. DNA of the CDR3: TGTGCCAGCAGTTCGGACAGGGGAGGCAATCAGCCCCAGCATTTT. The V and J genes are TRBV6-5 and TRBJ1-5; 9 bases agree with TRBD1. V trimming: 4 bases; J trimming: 2 bases; junction bases outside the gene matches: 3. This CDR3 is 15 amino acids long. Germline V CDR1 and CDR2: MNHEY, SVGAGI.

The V call is TRBV6-5, the J call TRBJ2-7, with TRBD1 identical over 8 bases. Germline loops: CDR1 MNHEY, CDR2 SVGAGI. The CDR3 has 13 amino acids. Trimming at V came to 6 bases and at J to 5 bases, leaving 6 bases not matched to a gene. The CDR3 loop is CASSLTDRDEQYF. The CDR3 DNA reads TGTGCCAGCAGCCTTACGGACAGGGACGAGCAGTACTTC.

The chain joins TRBV27 to TRBJ1-6; 7 positions match TRBD1. In germline, CDR1 is MNHEY, CDR2 SMNVEV (reference sequence). The V and J ends lost 0 bases and 8 bases, in that order; junction bases with no gene match: 10. CDR3 length: 17 residues. The CDR3 sequence is CASSLSAGGGWDSPLHF. CDR3 DNA: TGTGCCAGCAGTTTATCTGCAGGGGGTGGATGGGATTCACCCCTCCACTTT.

This chain joins TRBV7-9 and TRBJ2-1; D uncertain. V lost 5 bases and J lost 0, with 14 bases in between. From germline, CDR1 is SEHNR and CDR2 FQNEAQ (reference sequence). The CDR3 spans 16 residues. The CDR3 loop reads CASSPTFSISYNEQFF. The DNA of the CDR3 is TGTGCCAGCAGCCCGACCTTCAGCATCTCCTACAATGAGCAGTTCTTC.

The genes are TRBV15 and TRBJ2-5; weak D call: TRBD2 (5 bases). The CDR3 sequence is 15 residues long. Germline CDR1 and CDR2: LNHNV and YYDKDF (reference sequence). V lost 5 bases and J 2 bases, leaving 15 bases between the germline ends. The CDR3 sequence is CATSVLDYEQETQYF. CDR3 sequence (DNA): TGTGCCACCAGCGTCCTTGACTACGAACAAGAGACCCAGTACTTC. Supplemented by reference TRBV15 and TRBJ2-5, the full variable domain reads DAMVIQNPRYQVTQFGKPVTLSCSQTLNHNVMYWYQQKSSQAPKLLFHYYDKDFNNEADTPDNFQSRRPNTSFCFLDIRSPGLGDTAMYLCATSVLDYEQETQYFGPGTRLLVL.

V usage is TRBV7-9 and J usage is TRBJ2-1, with 12 bases aligning to TRBD2. The CDR3 is 15 residues long. Per the germline V gene, CDR1 is SEHNR and CDR2 is FQNEAQ (reference sequence). V lost 8 bases to trimming and J lost 5 bases; unmatched junction nucleotides: 7. The CDR3 region has the DNA TGTGCCAGCCGATTGACTAGCGGGAGTGACAATGAGCAGTTCTTC. Its protein product is CASRLTSGSDNEQFF. Based on the CDR3 plus reference TRBV7-9 and TRBJ2-1, the full variable domain is DTGVSQNPRHKITKRGQNVTFRCDPISEHNRLYWYRQTLGQGPEFLTYFQNEAQLEKSRLLSDRFSAERPKGSFSTLEIQRTEQGDSAMYLCASRLTSGSDNEQFFGPGTRLTVL.